This T cell receptor beta chain emerged from a study of blood T cell repertoires in COVID-19. About the research overall: Both acute and convalescent COVID-19 samples were obtained from the United States, Italy and Spain. From T cells, B-cell-depleted T cells, or PBMCs came the material, which was cDNA or gDNA.

The germline gives CDR1 SGHNT, CDR2 YYREEE (reference sequence). The CDR3 extends over 15 amino acids. V shed 3 bases, J shed 6 bases, and the junction held 10 bases outside the gene matches. In the study's own analysis: Researchers report that nucleated cell counts were estimated from reference gene primer amplification. Data came from immunoSEQ multiplex PCR; TCRdb stores just in-frame clones and leaves some out. That table is the source of V, J and clone size, and D and trimming were worked out from the DNA. Here the sample spans a few hundred thousand clones, 87% being singletons. Sequenced sample: peripheral blood. The sequence was collected from a man aged 18-30 years with active or convalescent COVID-19. The genes are TRBV5-4 and TRBJ1-2; 8 positions match TRBD1. This CDR3 reads CASSSNGQGIDGYTF. The CDR3 DNA follows: TGTGCCAGCAGCTCGAACGGACAGGGAATTGATGGCTACACCTTC.